The TCR beta chain described here comes from a study of cytomegalovirus exposure and HLA in healthy donors. Regarding the study as a whole: In a later analysis, across HLA loci, associated TCR counts were highest for DRB1, lowest for HLA-C. After further analysis at a later stage, 16,951 TCR beta sequences were associated with HLA alleles at 0.05 false discovery rate. It was reported in a later analysis that an Asian-associated ancestry cluster showed fewer N-insertions than the roughly 710-donor mean.

With 1 base clipped from V and 5 bases from J, the junction kept 11 bases outside the gene matches. This CDR3 contains 17 residues. The germline V gene has CDR1 MGHRA and CDR2 YSYEKL. Both 60 Vbeta primers and 13 Jbeta primers went into the PCR. Sequenced by immunoSEQ multiplex PCR; TCRdb stores in-frame clones only, minus some. The sample carries about 230,000 clones, approximately 84% recorded once. On this clone: Its antigen remains unknown.

The receptor was isolated from a girl under 10 years old in good health and CMV-seronegative. The rearrangement links TRBV4-1 to TRBJ2-4; the match to TRBD1 covers 7 bases. Material for sequencing was PBMCs. CDR3 nucleotide sequence: TGCGCCAGCAGCCAAGTTCCAACCGGGACAGAACAAAACATTCAGTACTTC. As protein: CASSQVPTGTEQNIQYF.